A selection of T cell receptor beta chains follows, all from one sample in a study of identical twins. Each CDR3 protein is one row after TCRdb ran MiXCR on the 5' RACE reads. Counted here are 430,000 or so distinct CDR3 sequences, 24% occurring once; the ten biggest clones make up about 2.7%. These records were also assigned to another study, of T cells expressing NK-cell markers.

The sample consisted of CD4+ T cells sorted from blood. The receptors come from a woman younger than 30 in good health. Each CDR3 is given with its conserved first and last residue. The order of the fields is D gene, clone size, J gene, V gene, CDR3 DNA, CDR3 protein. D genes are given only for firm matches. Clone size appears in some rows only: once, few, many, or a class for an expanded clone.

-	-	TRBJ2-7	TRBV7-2	TGTGCCAGCAGCTTAGCGCCGGCGGTCAACTACGAGCAGTACTTC	CASSLAPAVNYEQYF
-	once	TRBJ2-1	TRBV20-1	TGCAGTACCAGAGGGGACGGGAACTCCTACAATGAGCAGTTCTTC	CSTRGDGNSYNEQFF
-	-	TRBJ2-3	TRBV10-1	TGCGCCAGCAGTGGGGGGAAGCATACGCAGTATTTT	CASSGGKHTQYF
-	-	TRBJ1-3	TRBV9	TGTGCCAGCACGCAGGGAACTCCTGGAAACACCATATATTTT	CASTQGTPGNTIYF
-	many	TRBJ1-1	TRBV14	TGTGCCAGCAGCCAAGGTCGGGGTAACACTGAAGCTTTCTTT	CASSQGRGNTEAFF
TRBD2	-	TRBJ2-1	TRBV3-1	TGTGCCAGCAGGCGGAGCGGGGGCCGTTACAATGAGCAGTTCTTC	CASRRSGGRYNEQFF
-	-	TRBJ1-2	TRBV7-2	TGTGCCAGCAGCTTGAGGATCCGGGACAAATCTGGCTACACCTTC	CASSLRIRDKSGYTF
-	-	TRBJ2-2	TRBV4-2	TGTGCCAGCAGCCAAGGAGCTAGGGCCACCGGGGAGCTGTTTTTT	CASSQGARATGELFF
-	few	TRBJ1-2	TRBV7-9	TGTGCCAGCAGCGGAGGGGGAGACTATGGCTACACCTTC	CASSGGGDYGYTF
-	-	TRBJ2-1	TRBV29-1	TGCAGCGTTGGGGGGTCGAGGGGGGAGCAGTTCTTC	CSVGGSRGEQFF
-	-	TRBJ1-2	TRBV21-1	TGTGCCAGCAGCCCCCGGCGGGACAGGGGCTTAGCTAACTATGGCTACACCTTC	CASSPRRDRGLANYGYTF
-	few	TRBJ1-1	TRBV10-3	TGTGCCATCTGGAGTACCACGGGCAGGAACACTGAAGCTTTCTTT	CAIWSTTGRNTEAFF
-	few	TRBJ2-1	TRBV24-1	TGTGCCACCAGTAGTAGCCCTTATAATGAGCAGTTCTTC	CATSSSPYNEQFF
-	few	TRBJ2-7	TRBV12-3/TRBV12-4	TGTGCCAGCAGTTTCGACGGCGAGCAGTACTTC	CASSFDGEQYF
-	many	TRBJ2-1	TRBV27	TGTGCCAGCAGTTTACGGGGTGGGTCCTACAATGAGCAGTTCTTC	CASSLRGGSYNEQFF
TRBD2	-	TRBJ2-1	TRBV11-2	TGTGCCAGCAGCAAGTCTAGCGGCTCCTACAATGAGCAGTTCTTC	CASSKSSGSYNEQFF
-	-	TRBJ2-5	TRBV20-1	TGCAGTGCTAGAGATCCTAACGACCAAGAGACCCAGTACTTC	CSARDPNDQETQYF
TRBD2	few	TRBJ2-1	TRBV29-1	TGCAGCGTCGCCGGGGGGGCTCGGTACAATGAGCAGTTCTTC	CSVAGGARYNEQFF
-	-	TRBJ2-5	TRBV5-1	TGCGCCAGCAGCTTGGACGGGAATGAAGAGACCCAGTACTTC	CASSLDGNEETQYF
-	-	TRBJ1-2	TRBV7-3	TGTGCCAGCAGCTTTGCGGGGGCTAACTATGGCTACACCTTC	CASSFAGANYGYTF
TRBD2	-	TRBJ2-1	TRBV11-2	TGTGCCAGCAGCATAACTAGCGGGGGGATGGATGAGCAGTTCTTC	CASSITSGGMDEQFF
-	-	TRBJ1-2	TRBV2	TGTGCCAGCAGTGAAGTGGGGTTTGAGAGTGGCTACACCTTC	CASSEVGFESGYTF
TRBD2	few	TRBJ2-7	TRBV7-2	TGTGCCAGCAGCTTAGGCGGGAGTGAATACGAGCAGTACTTC	CASSLGGSEYEQYF
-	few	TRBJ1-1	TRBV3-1	TGTGCCAGCAGCCAAGTTTCAGGTCGGAACACTGAAGCTTTCTTT	CASSQVSGRNTEAFF
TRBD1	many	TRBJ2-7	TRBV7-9	TGTGCCAGCAGCCAGAGGGGACAGCTCACCTACGAGCAGTACTTC	CASSQRGQLTYEQYF
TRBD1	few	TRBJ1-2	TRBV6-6	TGTGCCAGCAGTTCCCCGGACAGGGTGGCCCTCCTATTC	CASSSPDRVALLF
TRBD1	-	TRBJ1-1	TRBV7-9	TGTGCCAGCAGGGAAAAGACAGGGCTGAACACTGAAGCTTTCTTT	CASREKTGLNTEAFF
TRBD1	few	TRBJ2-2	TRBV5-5	TGTGCCAGCAGCCCATGGACAGGGGCGAACACCGGGGAGCTGTTTTTT	CASSPWTGANTGELFF
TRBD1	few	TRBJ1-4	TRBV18	TGTGCCAGCTCAACTATAATGACAGGGGAGAATGAAAAACTGTTTTTT	CASSTIMTGENEKLFF
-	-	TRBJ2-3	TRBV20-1	TGCAGTGCTAGTTTGGGGGGCCCGGATACGCAGTATTTT	CSASLGGPDTQYF
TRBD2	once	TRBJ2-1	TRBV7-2	TGTGCCAGCAGCCCCGGACTAGCAGTTAACAATGAGCAGTTCTTC	CASSPGLAVNNEQFF
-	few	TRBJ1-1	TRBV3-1	TGTGCCAGCAGCCAAGAGGGGGCGCACACTGAAGCTTTCTTT	CASSQEGAHTEAFF
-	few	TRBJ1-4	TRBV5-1	TGCGCCAGCAGCGCCCCCCCTGCGTATGAAAAACTGTTTTTT	CASSAPPAYEKLFF
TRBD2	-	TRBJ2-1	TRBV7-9	TGTGCCAGCAGCTTAGACGGACTAGAAGGCCGAGAGCAGTTCTTC	CASSLDGLEGREQFF
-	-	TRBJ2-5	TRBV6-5	TGTGCCAGCAGTTACGCCGGGCAAGAGACCCAGTACTTC	CASSYAGQETQYF
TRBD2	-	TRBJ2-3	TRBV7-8	TGTGCCAGCAGCTTGGTGCGGGGGGGCAGTACAGATACGCAGTATTTT	CASSLVRGGSTDTQYF
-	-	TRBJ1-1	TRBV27	TGTGCCAGCAACCGACTTCAGGGTAACACTGAAGCTTTCTTT	CASNRLQGNTEAFF